The 30 T cell receptor beta chains given below trace back to one sample, sequenced in a study of OX40 agonist ivuxolimab in advanced cancers. Libraries were built with the immunoSEQ multiplex PCR assay. The immuneACCESS repertoire file appears here via TCRdb, limited to in-frame rearrangements. These files lack a portion of the clones; in checked studies, under half of the deficit traces to unresolved V genes, and the cause of the others is not known. This sample has fewer than 95,000 clones in its table, and 80% to 90% of those were observed once. Jointly, the top ten make up around 6.6% of the sample. The sequences come from CD4+ or CD8+ T cells sorted from blood, collected in a trial of the OX40 agonist ivuxolimab. Every receptor here comes from an adult with an advanced solid tumor such as melanoma, head and neck, liver or kidney cancer.

This clone has a handful of counts. V usage is TRBV9 and J usage is TRBJ1-1; D possibly corresponds to TRBD1 (6 bases). There are 15 residues in the CDR3. V lost 0 bases, J lost 5 bases, and 14 bases lay in between. CDR1 is SGDLS and CDR2 is YYNGEE in the germline V gene. CDR3 bases: TGTGCCAGCAGCGTAGGAGGGCAGGGGCTGACTGAAGCTTTCTTT. Amino acid sequence: CASSVGGQGLTEAFF.

The V and J genes are TRBV5-5 and TRBJ2-5, with TRBD2 identical over 11 bases. The CDR3 contains 15 residues. Per germline, CDR1 SGHKS and CDR2 YYEKEE (reference sequence). V shed 5 bases, J shed 4 bases, and the junction held 7 bases outside the gene matches. CDR3 DNA: TGTGCCAGCAGTTCTAGGACTAGCGGGCGAGAGACCCAGTACTTC. Translating gives CASSSRTSGRETQYF. The full variable domain, its missing parts supplied by reference TRBV5-5 and TRBJ2-5, is DAGVTQSPTHLIKTRGQQVTLRCSPISGHKSVSWYQQVLGQGPQFIFQYYEKEERGRGNFPDRFSARQFPNYSSELNVNALLLGDSALYLCASSSRTSGRETQYFGPGTRLLVL.

This chain connects TRBV19 to TRBJ1-1; D unclear. There are 14 residues in the CDR3. Looked up from germline, CDR1 is LNHDA and CDR2 is SQIVND (reference sequence). Trimming took 2 bases from V and 0 from J, leaving 7 bases between them. The CDR3 loop is CASSIRPLNTEAFF. In nucleotides, the CDR3 is TGTGCCAGTAGTATACGGCCTTTGAACACTGAAGCTTTCTTT.

The J gene is TRBJ2-1, the V gene TRBV28; TRBD2 matches at 8 bases. Germline trimming cut 7 bases from V and 10 bases from J; bases unmatched to any gene: 15. This CDR3 region has 15 residues. CDR1 and CDR2 from the germline V gene are MDHEN and SYDVKM. CDR3 nucleotide sequence: TGTGCCAGCAACGAGGGACTAGTAATGGGCTACGAGCAGTTCTTC. Its translation is CASNEGLVMGYEQFF.

The chain couples TRBV9 to TRBJ2-7; weak D call: TRBD2 (6 bases). Germline V gives CDR1 SGDLS, CDR2 YYNGEE. The CDR3 has 12 amino acids. V was cut by 2 bases and J by 7 bases, with 10 bases left in between. Here the CDR3 reads CASSVAAGEQYF. Written as DNA, the CDR3 is TGTGCCAGCAGCGTGGCTGCGGGGGAGCAGTACTTC.

The gene calls are TRBV4-3 and TRBJ1-2, with a tentative D call TRBD1 (5 bases). Germline V gives CDR1 LGHNA, CDR2 YSLEER. Trimming shortened V by 5 bases and J by 1 base, and 17 bases separated the two germline ends. The CDR3 covers 16 residues. The CDR3 spells CASSFLGGGSNYGYTF. The CDR3 nucleotides are TGCGCCAGCAGCTTCTTGGGGGGGGGAAGTAACTATGGCTACACCTTC.

The V and J genes are TRBV29-1 and TRBJ2-1; D gene uncertain. This CDR3 region has 11 residues. The germline V gene has CDR1 SQVTM and CDR2 ANQGSEA. V gave up 2 bases and J gave up 7 bases, with 6 bases separating them. The CDR3 protein is CSVEMINEQFF. CDR3 sequence (DNA): TGCAGCGTTGAAATGATAAATGAGCAGTTCTTC.

The chain combines TRBV9 with TRBJ2-3, with D maybe TRBD1 (6 bases). The CDR3 has 15 residues. Germline V CDR1 and CDR2: SGDLS, YYNGEE. V was pared by 3 bases and J by 2 bases, with 13 bases between. This CDR3 reads CASSARQDPTDTQYF. The CDR3 DNA reads as TGTGCCAGCAGCGCCCGACAGGACCCCACAGATACGCAGTATTTT. Full variable domain (missing parts from reference TRBV9 and TRBJ2-3): DSGVTQTPKHLITATGQRVTLRCSPRSGDLSVYWYQQSLDQGLQFLIQYYNGEERAKGNILERFSAQQFPDLHSELNLSSLELGDSALYFCASSARQDPTDTQYFGPGTRLTVL.

This chain links TRBV18 with TRBJ2-5; D remains unclear. CDR3 length: 14 residues. Germline CDR1 is KGHSH and CDR2 is LQKENI. Trimming removed 0 bases from V and 0 bases from J, with 5 bases in between. CDR3 bases: TGTGCCAGCTCACCACCGGGCTACCAAGAGACCCAGTACTTC. Its translation is CASSPPGYQETQYF.

This chain connects TRBV28 to TRBJ1-5; D is possibly TRBD1 (6 bases). Trimming took 2 bases from V and 0 from J, leaving 14 bases between them. The germline gives CDR1 MDHEN, CDR2 SYDVKM. CDR3 length: 17 amino acids. The CDR3, as DNA: TGTGCCAGCAGTTTAATCGCAGGGGTTTATAGCAATCAGCCCCAGCATTTT. Its protein is CASSLIAGVYSNQPQHF.

The chain combines TRBV7-9 with TRBJ2-7; D remains ambiguous. This CDR3 spans 13 amino acids. V was pared by 7 bases and J by 4 bases, with 14 bases between. From germline, CDR1 is SEHNR and CDR2 FQNEAQ (reference sequence). This chain's CDR3 is CASTRSSQYEQYV. CDR3 in DNA: TGTGCCAGCACCCGATCATCCCAATACGAGCAGTACGTC.

The chain uses TRBV7-7 and TRBJ2-6; no clear D. Trimming stripped 5 bases from V and 0 bases from J, with 17 bases between. The length of the CDR3 is 18 residues. In germline, CDR1 is SSHAT, CDR2 FNYEAQ (reference sequence). The CDR3 bases are TGTGCCAGCAGCCTCGTTCAGGCGGCCCACTCTGGGGCCAACGTCCTGACTTTC. Translated, it gives CASSLVQAAHSGANVLTF.

The V gene is TRBV28, the J gene TRBJ2-2; the D is unclear. CDR3 length equals 14 residues. V was shortened by 3 bases and J by 6 bases, with 11 bases between the two germline ends. Germline assignment: CDR1 MDHEN and CDR2 SYDVKM. CDR3 protein: CASSFGVWAGELFF. The CDR3 DNA sequence: TGTGCCAGCAGTTTTGGGGTCTGGGCCGGGGAGCTGTTTTTT.

The chain links TRBV7-8 to TRBJ2-7; 7 bases are a match to TRBD1. Germline trimming cut 3 bases from V and 4 bases from J; bases unmatched to any gene: 3. This CDR3 is 13 amino acids long. The germline gives CDR1 SGHVS, CDR2 FQNEAQ. This CDR3 reads CASSFDREYEQYF. In DNA, the CDR3 is TGTGCCAGCAGCTTCGACAGGGAATACGAGCAGTACTTC.

This rearrangement joins TRBV15 to TRBJ2-2; D is unclear. Germline lookup yields CDR1 LNHNV and CDR2 YYDKDF (reference sequence). V lost 2 bases, J lost 4 bases, and 14 bases lay in between. CDR3 length: 16 residues. CDR3: CATSRPEGPSTGELFF. CDR3 nucleotides: TGTGCCACCAGCAGACCCGAAGGGCCCAGCACCGGGGAGCTGTTTTTT.

The V gene is TRBV9, the J gene TRBJ2-7; D unresolved. CDR1 is SGDLS, CDR2 YYNGEE, per germline. Trimming removed 0 bases at V and 0 bases at J, with 7 bases between. The CDR3 has 14 residues. CDR3 in amino acids: CASSVGSSSYEQYF. CDR3 nucleotides: TGTGCCAGCAGCGTAGGGTCCAGCTCCTACGAGCAGTACTTC. The variable domain in full, with the rest retrieved from reference TRBV9 and TRBJ2-7, is DSGVTQTPKHLITATGQRVTLRCSPRSGDLSVYWYQQSLDQGLQFLIQYYNGEERAKGNILERFSAQQFPDLHSELNLSSLELGDSALYFCASSVGSSSYEQYFGPGTRLTVT.

The V and J genes are TRBV19 and TRBJ1-1; no clear D gene. The CDR3 totals 13 residues. The germline CDR1 and CDR2 sequences are LNHDA and SQIVND (reference sequence). Deletions cut 6 bases from V and 0 bases from J, with 8 bases between. The CDR3 DNA sequence: TGTGCCAGTAGCAGCGAGATGAACACTGAAGCTTTCTTT. It is translated as CASSSEMNTEAFF.

CDR3 in amino acids: CASSQSIDGNTEAFF. In nucleotides, the CDR3 is TGCGCCAGCAGTCAATCTATCGACGGGAACACTGAAGCTTTCTTT. The chain joins TRBV23-1 to TRBJ1-1, with D hard to call. TRBV23-1 is known as an ORF, though its function is uncertain. The length of the CDR3 is 15 residues. Trimming stripped 0 bases from V and 1 base from J, with 9 bases between.

This clone was detected only a few times. In nucleotides, the CDR3 is TGCGCCAGCAGCGAACGACAGGGGAGGAACAATCAGCCCCAGCATTTT. Amino acid sequence: CASSERQGRNNQPQHF. V usage is TRBV4-1 and J usage is TRBJ1-5; 8 bases align to TRBD1. V was clipped by 5 bases and J by 3 bases; unmatched bases: 9. Germline V CDR1 and CDR2: MGHRA, YSYEKL. The CDR3 loop spans 16 amino acids.

The chain employs TRBV6-6 and TRBJ2-2; D is uncertain. V was pared by 5 bases and J by 1 base, with 2 bases between. The CDR3 runs 12 residues. Germline V CDR1 and CDR2: MNHNY, SVGAGI (reference sequence). CDR3 amino acids: CASSQNTGELFF. Here the CDR3 DNA reads TGTGCCAGCAGTCAGAACACCGGGGAGCTGTTTTTT.

CDR3 bases: TGCGCCAGCAGCCCCGGACAGGCTAGCACAGATACGCAGTATTTT. Protein sequence: CASSPGQASTDTQYF. The chain links TRBV5-1 to TRBJ2-3; TRBD1 matches 7 bases. After removal of 4 bases from V and 0 bases from J, the junction contained 5 bases not matched to a gene. This CDR3 is built from 15 residues. Germline V lookup: CDR1 SGHRS, CDR2 YFSETQ.

The rearrangement links TRBV5-4 to TRBJ1-4, with D possibly TRBD1 on 6 matching bases. V was shortened by 4 bases and J by 0 bases, with 13 bases between the two germline ends. The CDR3 contains 16 residues. Germline CDR1 and CDR2: SGHNT and YYREEE (reference sequence). CDR3 region: CASSPGTNPTNEKLFF. The CDR3 DNA follows: TGTGCCAGCAGCCCCGGGACAAATCCAACTAATGAAAAACTGTTTTTT.

This clone was counted once. This chain uses TRBV6-1 with TRBJ1-5; D is ambiguous. Germline values: CDR1 MNHNS, CDR2 SASEGT. This CDR3 comprises 16 residues. Trimming took 1 base from V and 0 from J, leaving 10 bases between them. CDR3 in DNA: TGTGCCAGCAGTGAAGGGGTCGATTTTAGCAATCAGCCCCAGCATTTT. As protein: CASSEGVDFSNQPQHF.

The table lists this clone with a few counts. The V call is TRBV5-8, the J call TRBJ1-3; D remains unclear. The germline gives CDR1 SGHTS, CDR2 YDEGEE. The CDR3 is 15 residues long. Trimming shortened V by 1 base and J by 0 bases, and 8 bases separated the two germline ends. The CDR3 loop is CASSLRTGSGNTIYF. Here the CDR3 DNA reads TGTGCCAGCAGCTTGAGGACTGGCTCTGGAAACACCATATATTTT.

The chain joins TRBV7-2 to TRBJ2-1; D may be TRBD1 or TRBD2 (5 bases each). V lost 3 bases and J 9 bases, leaving 18 bases between the germline ends. The CDR3 sequence is 15 residues long. Germline V gene data show CDR1 as SGHTA and CDR2 as FQGNSA. CDR3: CASSLGVGLFTEQFF. In DNA form, the CDR3 reads TGTGCCAGCAGCTTGGGGGTGGGGCTTTTCACTGAGCAGTTCTTC. The full variable domain, with the rest looked up from reference TRBV7-2 and TRBJ2-1, is GAGVSQSPSNKVTEKGKDVELRCDPISGHTALYWYRQSLGQGLEFLIYFQGNSAPDKSGLPSDRFSAERTGGSVSTLTIQRTQQEDSAVYLCASSLGVGLFTEQFFGPGTRLTVL.

The chain joins TRBV10-2 to TRBJ2-7; 11 nucleotides match TRBD2. With V trimmed by 6 bases and J by 2 bases, 3 bases remained unmatched. CDR1 and CDR2 (germline): WSHSY, SAAADI. CDR3 length equals 14 residues. The CDR3 spells CASSGTSGTYEQYV. The CDR3 nucleotides are TGCGCCAGCAGCGGGACTAGCGGTACCTACGAGCAGTACGTC.

Comment on this clone: Additional DNA sequences in this sample encode the identical CDR3. The CDR3 coding sequence is TGCGCCAGCAGCCTCGTAGGTGACACTGAAGCTTTCTTT. It is translated as CASSLVGDTEAFF. The gene calls are TRBV5-1 and TRBJ1-1; no firm D call. Germline assignment: CDR1 SGHRS and CDR2 YFSETQ. This CDR3 has 13 residues. V gave up 4 bases and J gave up 3 bases, with 10 bases separating them.

This clone was counted between two and nine times. V is TRBV27 and J is TRBJ1-6; 12 bases fit TRBD1. The CDR3 totals 16 residues. J lost 10 bases, V lost 3 bases, and 7 bases had no gene match. Germline CDR1 reads MNHEY; CDR2 reads SMNVEV (reference sequence). The CDR3 region is CASSFSGTGGRSPLHF. The CDR3 bases are TGTGCCAGCAGTTTTTCGGGGACAGGGGGCCGGTCACCCCTCCACTTT.

V and J are TRBV4-1 and TRBJ2-7; 10 bases agree with TRBD2. CDR3 length: 17 amino acids. The V gene end was trimmed by 0 bases and the J gene end by 3 bases; junction bases not matched to a gene: 8. CDR1 is MGHRA and CDR2 is YSYEKL in the germline V gene. In DNA form, the CDR3 reads TGCGCCAGCAGCCAAGAGACAACTAGCGGGATAATCTACGAGCAGTACTTC. Translated: CASSQETTSGIIYEQYF.

This chain joins TRBV28 and TRBJ2-5; 8 bases align to TRBD1. Per the germline V gene, CDR1 is MDHEN and CDR2 is SYDVKM. V lost 5 bases, J lost 4 bases, and 9 bases stayed unmatched. This CDR3 has 15 amino acids. The CDR3 here is CASSGDRIVAETQYF. CDR3 bases: TGTGCCAGCAGTGGGGACAGGATTGTCGCAGAGACCCAGTACTTC. Looking up the rest from reference TRBV28 and TRBJ2-5 gives the full variable domain: DVKVTQSSRYLVKRTGEKVFLECVQDMDHENMFWYRQDPGLGLRLIYFSYDVKMKEKGDIPEGYSVSREKKERFSLILESASTNQTSMYLCASSGDRIVAETQYFGPGTRLLVL.